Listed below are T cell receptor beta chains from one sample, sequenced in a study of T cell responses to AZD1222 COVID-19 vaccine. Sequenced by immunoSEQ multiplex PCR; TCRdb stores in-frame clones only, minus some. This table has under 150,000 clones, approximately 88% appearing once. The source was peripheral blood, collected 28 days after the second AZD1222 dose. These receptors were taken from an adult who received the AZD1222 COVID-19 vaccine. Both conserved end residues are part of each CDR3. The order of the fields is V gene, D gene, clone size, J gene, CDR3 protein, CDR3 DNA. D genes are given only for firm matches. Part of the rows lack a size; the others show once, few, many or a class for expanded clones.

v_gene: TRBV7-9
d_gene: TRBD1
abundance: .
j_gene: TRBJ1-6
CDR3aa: CASTPPGQGSSPLHF
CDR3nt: TGTGCCAGCACCCCGCCGGGACAGGGAAGTTCACCCCTCCACTTT

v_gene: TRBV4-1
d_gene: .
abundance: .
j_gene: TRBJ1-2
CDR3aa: CASSREDRANYGYTF
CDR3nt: TGCGCCAGCAGCCGAGAAGACAGAGCTAACTATGGCTACACCTTC

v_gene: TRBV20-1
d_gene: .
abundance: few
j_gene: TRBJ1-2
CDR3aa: CSASARGYTF
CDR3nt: TGCAGTGCGTCGGCGAGAGGCTACACCTTC

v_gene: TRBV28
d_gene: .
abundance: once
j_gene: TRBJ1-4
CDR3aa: CASLPEEKLFF
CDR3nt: TGTGCCAGCCTCCCGGAGGAAAAACTGTTTTTT

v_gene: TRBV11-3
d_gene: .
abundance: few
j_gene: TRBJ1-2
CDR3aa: CASSLGRDYTF
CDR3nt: TGTGCCAGCAGCTTAGGGCGTGACTACACCTTC

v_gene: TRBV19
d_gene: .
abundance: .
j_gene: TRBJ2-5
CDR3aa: CASTPVRGTQYF
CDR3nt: TGTGCCAGTACCCCGGTGAGGGGGACCCAGTACTTC

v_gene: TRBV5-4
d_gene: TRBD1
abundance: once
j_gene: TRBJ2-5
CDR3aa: CASSRAGGQGQETQYF
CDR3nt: TGTGCCAGCAGCAGGGCAGGGGGCCAGGGTCAAGAGACCCAGTACTTC

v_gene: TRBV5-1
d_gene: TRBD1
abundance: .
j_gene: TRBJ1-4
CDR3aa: CASSLGGTGFEKLFF
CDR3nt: TGCGCCAGCAGCTTGGGCGGGACAGGGTTTGAAAAACTGTTTTTT

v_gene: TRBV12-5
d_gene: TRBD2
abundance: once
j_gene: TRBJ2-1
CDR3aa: CASGEGLVPYNEQFF
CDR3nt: TGTGCTAGTGGTGAGGGACTAGTTCCCTACAATGAGCAGTTCTTC

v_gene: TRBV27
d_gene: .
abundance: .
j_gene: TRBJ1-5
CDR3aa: CASSPDSNQPQHF
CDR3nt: TGTGCCAGCAGCCCAGACAGCAATCAGCCCCAGCATTTT

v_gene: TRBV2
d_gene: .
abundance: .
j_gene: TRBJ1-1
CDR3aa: CASTAGSNTEAFF
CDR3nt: TGTGCCAGCACGGCAGGGTCGAACACTGAAGCTTTCTTT

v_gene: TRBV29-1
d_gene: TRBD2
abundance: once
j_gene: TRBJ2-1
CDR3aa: CSVDWLAGDLEQFF
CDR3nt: TGCAGCGTTGATTGGCTAGCGGGAGACCTTGAGCAGTTCTTC

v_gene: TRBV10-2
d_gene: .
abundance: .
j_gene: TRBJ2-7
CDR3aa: CASSEPPYSDYEQYF
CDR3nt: TGCGCCAGCAGTGAACCCCCATATAGTGACTACGAGCAGTACTTC

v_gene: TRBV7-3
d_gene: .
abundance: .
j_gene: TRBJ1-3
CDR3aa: CASLGQSLSGNTIYF
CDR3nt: TGTGCCAGCCTCGGACAGTCTCTCTCTGGAAACACCATATATTTT

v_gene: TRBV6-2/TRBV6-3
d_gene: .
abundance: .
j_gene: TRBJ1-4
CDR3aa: CASSYHRDTNEKLFF
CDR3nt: TGTGCCAGCAGTTACCACCGGGACACTAATGAAAAACTGTTTTTT

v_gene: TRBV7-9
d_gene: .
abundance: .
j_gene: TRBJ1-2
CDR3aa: CASSSRQDYGYTF
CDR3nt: TGTGCCAGCAGCTCCCGACAGGACTATGGCTACACCTTC

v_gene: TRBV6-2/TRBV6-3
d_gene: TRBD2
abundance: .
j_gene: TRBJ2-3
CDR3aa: CASSQRPSGRLTDTQYF
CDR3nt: TGTGCCAGCAGTCAACGGCCTAGCGGGAGGCTTACAGATACGCAGTATTTT

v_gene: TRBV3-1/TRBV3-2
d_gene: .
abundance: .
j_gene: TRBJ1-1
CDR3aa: CASSQDRSREAFF
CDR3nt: TGTGCCAGCAGCCAAGATCGGAGCAGGGAAGCTTTCTTT

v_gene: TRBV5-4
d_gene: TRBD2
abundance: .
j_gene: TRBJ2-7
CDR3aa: CASSPGLAGGGPSYEQYF
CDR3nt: TGTGCCAGCAGCCCGGGACTAGCGGGTGGGGGGCCTTCCTACGAGCAGTACTTC

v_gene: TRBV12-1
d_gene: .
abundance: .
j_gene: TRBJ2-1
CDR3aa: CASSLRLAGSSYNEQFF
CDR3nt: TGTGCCAGCAGCCTAAGACTAGCGGGTTCCTCCTACAATGAGCAGTTCTTC

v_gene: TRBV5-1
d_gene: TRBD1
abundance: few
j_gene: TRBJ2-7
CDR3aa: CASSFDRDSRPYEQYF
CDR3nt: TGCGCCAGCAGCTTTGACAGGGACAGTCGACCGTACGAGCAGTACTTC

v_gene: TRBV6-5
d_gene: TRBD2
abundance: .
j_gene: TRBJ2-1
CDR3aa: CASSVAGGNYNEQFF
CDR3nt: TGTGCCAGCAGCGTAGCGGGAGGAAACTACAATGAGCAGTTCTTC